The present T cell receptor (beta chain) was sequenced within a study of response to subunit inactivated influenza vaccine. Study-wide results and limits: A suggestion made by the authors is that each seasonal influenza vaccination recruits few new T cells.

TCRdb reprocessed the RT-PCR reads via MiXCR and lists one record per CDR3 protein. The data show about 520,000 distinct CDR3 sequences, over 9.5% seen once. Comment on this clonotype: What it binds is unknown.

The germline V gene has CDR1 DFQATT and CDR2 SNEGSKA (reference sequence). The CDR3 spans 15 residues. V was clipped by 5 bases and J by 2 bases, with 18 bases between them. This chain uses TRBV20-1 with TRBJ2-5, with a possible D match to TRBD1 (5 bases). The source material was PBMCs from blood, sampled 45 days after vaccination. The source of this sequence is a man aged 50-60 years who received an inactivated influenza vaccine. CDR3 sequence: CSALGNRNLQETQYF. For the CDR3, the DNA is TGCAGTGCTCTAGGGAACAGGAACCTTCAAGAGACCCAGTACTTC.